What follows are 15 T cell receptor beta chains derived from one specimen sequenced in a study of technical replicates of blood from a few donors. Measured with immunoSEQ multiplex PCR; TCRdb has only the in-frame clones, and not every one. In the table there are approximately 76,000 clones, approximately 97% of which are singletons. What was sequenced was T cells isolated from PBMCs. The receptors here all came from a human donor in good health.

This chain connects TRBV7-9 to TRBJ1-2; TRBD1 aligns across 7 bases. The germline CDR1 and CDR2 sequences are SEHNR and FQNEAQ (reference sequence). With 1 base clipped from V and 10 bases from J, the junction kept 6 bases outside the gene matches. The CDR3 length is 13 residues. CDR3 DNA sequence: TGTGCCAGCAGCTTAGGGACAGGAGGCGCCTACACCTTC. Translation: CASSLGTGGAYTF.

The chain employs TRBV7-9 and TRBJ1-2, with D possibly being TRBD1 (6 bases). The CDR3 is 13 residues long. V gave up 5 bases and J gave up 8 bases, with 15 bases separating them. Germline V gene sequence: CDR1 SEHNR, CDR2 FQNEAQ (reference sequence). The CDR3 sequence: CASSIGQQRGYTF. The CDR3, as DNA: TGTGCCAGCAGCATCGGACAGCAAAGGGGCTACACCTTC.

The chain carries TRBV19 and TRBJ1-1, with D hard to call. The ends were cut back, 5 bases at V and 0 bases at J, with 7 bases in the middle. The CDR3 totals 13 residues. CDR1 and CDR2 from the germline V gene are LNHDA and SQIVND (reference sequence). The CDR3 sequence: CASSESMNTEAFF. The CDR3 nucleotides are TGTGCCAGTAGTGAGTCAATGAACACTGAAGCTTTCTTT.

The J gene is TRBJ2-7, the V gene TRBV4-2; 12 bases match TRBD2. Losses at the gene ends were 4 bases for V and 2 bases for J; bases not matched to a gene: 3. CDR1 is LGHNA, CDR2 YNFKEQ, per germline. The CDR3 totals 15 residues. CDR3 sequence reads: CASSPGLAGTYEQYF. The CDR3 nucleotides are TGTGCCAGCAGCCCAGGACTAGCGGGGACCTACGAGCAGTACTTC.

The gene calls are TRBV18 and TRBJ1-5; D is undetermined. The germline CDR1 and CDR2 sequences are KGHSH and LQKENI. V was pared by 3 bases and J by 0 bases, with 12 bases between. This CDR3 is 16 amino acids long. The CDR3 DNA reads as TGTGCCAGCTCACCCGGGGAGGCCCTTAGCAATCAGCCCCAGCATTTT. It encodes CASSPGEALSNQPQHF. The full variable domain, its missing parts supplied by reference TRBV18 and TRBJ1-5, is NAGVMQNPRHLVRRRGQEARLRCSPMKGHSHVYWYRQLPEEGLKFMVYLQKENIIDESGMPKERFSAEFPKEGPSILRIQQVVRGDSAAYFCASSPGEALSNQPQHFGDGTRLSIL.

The rearrangement links TRBV10-1 to TRBJ2-1; 7 bases line up with TRBD1. This CDR3 comprises 13 residues. The V gene end was trimmed by 6 bases and the J gene end by 4 bases; junction bases not matched to a gene: 3. CDR1 WNHNN and CDR2 SYGVQD come from the germline V gene (reference sequence). Here the CDR3 DNA reads TGCGCCAGCAGCCCGGGACAGTACAATGAGCAGTTCTTC. This codes for CASSPGQYNEQFF.

V and J are TRBV11-3 and TRBJ2-1, with D perhaps matching TRBD2 (5 bases). Germline-derived CDR1 and CDR2 are SGHNT and YENEEA. The CDR3 runs 13 residues. Trimming removed 5 bases at V and 7 bases at J, with 12 bases between. For the CDR3, the DNA is TGTGCCAGCAGCCTCCGAGGGAAAAATGAGCAGTTCTTC. Amino acid sequence: CASSLRGKNEQFF.

The J gene is TRBJ2-7, the V gene TRBV7-2, with 7 nucleotides matching TRBD1. The CDR3 has 14 residues. Germline loops: CDR1 SGHTA, CDR2 FQGNSA. Germline trimming cut 3 bases from V and 3 bases from J; bases unmatched to any gene: 5. As DNA, the CDR3 is TGTGCCAGCAGCTTTGCGGCAGGGGGCTACGAGCAGTACTTC. Encoded protein: CASSFAAGGYEQYF. The whole variable domain, remainder taken from reference TRBV7-2 and TRBJ2-7, is GAGVSQSPSNKVTEKGKDVELRCDPISGHTALYWYRQSLGQGLEFLIYFQGNSAPDKSGLPSDRFSAERTGGSVSTLTIQRTQQEDSAVYLCASSFAAGGYEQYFGPGTRLTVT.

The chain employs TRBV10-1 and TRBJ1-5; possible D gene TRBD1, 6 bases. Per the germline V gene, CDR1 is WNHNN and CDR2 is SYGVQD (reference sequence). V lost 2 bases and J 6 bases, leaving 14 bases between the germline ends. This CDR3 contains 15 residues. CDR3 nucleotide sequence: TGCGCCAGCAGTGAGAGAAAGGGACACCGTCAGCCCCAGCATTTT. This translates into CASSERKGHRQPQHF.

This clone was counted once. The chain is built from TRBV29-1 and TRBJ1-2; TRBD1 is a possible D gene (6 bases). V was pared by 4 bases and J by 4 bases, with 13 bases between. The CDR3 has 13 amino acids. Germline V gives CDR1 SQVTM, CDR2 ANQGSEA. The CDR3 protein is CSVGQANLYGYTF. The CDR3 nucleotides are TGCAGCGTTGGACAGGCAAACCTCTATGGCTACACCTTC.

The rearrangement uses TRBV5-1 and TRBJ2-7; the D is unclear. CDR3 length: 14 residues. Trimming took 4 bases from V and 2 from J, leaving 13 bases between them. Germline values: CDR1 SGHRS, CDR2 YFSETQ. The CDR3 loop reads CASSPTGLTYEQYF. CDR3 in DNA: TGCGCCAGCAGCCCGACCGGGTTAACCTACGAGCAGTACTTC.

The genes are TRBV4-1 and TRBJ2-1; 10 bases line up with TRBD1. After removal of 2 bases from V and 5 bases from J, the junction contained 3 bases not matched to a gene. Germline V gene lookup returns CDR1 MGHRA and CDR2 YSYEKL. The CDR3 consists of 15 residues. The CDR3 is CASSQRTGGNNEQFF. In DNA form, the CDR3 reads TGCGCCAGCAGCCAACGGACAGGGGGAAACAATGAGCAGTTCTTC.

The chain uses TRBV5-4 and TRBJ2-5, with D perhaps matching TRBD1 (5 bases). The CDR3 is made up of 15 amino acids. Germline V CDR1 and CDR2: SGHNT, YYREEE (reference sequence). V was clipped by 2 bases and J by 2 bases, with 13 bases between them. CDR3 sequence (DNA): TGTGCCAGCAGCTTTGGAATGGGGCTACAAGAGACCCAGTACTTC. It codes for CASSFGMGLQETQYF.

The rearrangement links TRBV19 to TRBJ2-1; D gene unclear. CDR3 length equals 13 residues. CDR1 and CDR2 from the germline V gene are LNHDA and SQIVND (reference sequence). Trimming stripped 7 bases from V and 4 bases from J, with 11 bases between. The CDR3 nucleotides read TGTGCCAGTAAGAGCCACGAGTACAATGAGCAGTTCTTC. Translation: CASKSHEYNEQFF.

This sequence joins TRBV11-1 and TRBJ2-7; D unclear. This CDR3 contains 16 residues. V lost 0 bases and J lost 1, with 13 bases in between. Germline CDR1 is SGHAT and CDR2 is FQDESV (reference sequence). The CDR3 nucleotides read TGTGCCAGCAGCTTAGCAGTTACACAGCTATCCTACGAGCAGTACTTC. It is translated as CASSLAVTQLSYEQYF.